These T cell receptor beta chains were read from a single sample in a study of blood T cell repertoires in COVID-19. TCRdb's copy holds only in-frame clones and misses some; the assay was immunoSEQ multiplex PCR. Counted here are around 150,000 clones, around three quarters occurring once; the ten biggest clones make up 8% to 9.5%. Material: peripheral blood. All receptors derive from a man between 60 and 75 years old with acute or convalescent COVID-19. The CDR3 runs from the conserved cysteine through the conserved F or W. Fields, in order: V gene, CDR3 length, J gene, CDR3 protein.

>TRBV19|15|TRBJ2-7
CASTPGVGTSYEQYF
>TRBV2|16|TRBJ2-1
CASRTSAGGSYNEQFF
>TRBV10-1|16|TRBJ1-1
CASSEFRGQGGTEAFF
>TRBV30|12|TRBJ2-5
CACGTAQETQYF
>TRBV7-2|13|TRBJ2-2
CASRPTGTGELFF
>TRBV9|16|TRBJ2-2
CASSHLTGPNTGELFF
>TRBV4-3|16|TRBJ1-4
CASSQDSTIKNEKLFF
>TRBV4-3|17|TRBJ2-3
CASSQGAGWESTDTQYF
>TRBV2|14|TRBJ1-3
CASSPQGNRNTIYF
>TRBV5-6|16|TRBJ1-2
CASSLGQGVDFYGYTF
>TRBV7-2|16|TRBJ2-3
CASSLRGSTGPDTQYF
>TRBV6-5|14|TRBJ1-2
CASSSGQGRDGYTF
>TRBV27|15|TRBJ2-1
CASSLTGTSYNEQFF
>TRBV6-6|14|TRBJ2-7
CASSSGSLGYEQYF
>TRBV4-2|13|TRBJ2-3
CASRPLGGQTQYF
>TRBV2|12|TRBJ1-5
CASRAGAQPQHF